This T cell receptor (beta chain) appears in the sequencing data of a study of control samples from healthy donors and cancer patients. This clone has just one count. Clones were read by immunoSEQ multiplex PCR, and TCRdb kept only the in-frame ones, dropping some. The profile covers 94,000 or so clones, with 65% to 85% appearing a single time and 30% to 40% taken by the ten largest. Germline V gene lookup returns CDR1 LNHDA and CDR2 SQIVND (reference sequence). Trimming stripped 8 bases from V and 0 bases from J, with 10 bases between. The CDR3 sequence is 13 residues long. The sample consisted of PBMCs. V usage is TRBV19 and J usage is TRBJ1-1; no clear D gene. This TCR came from a man aged 70 or older with lung cancer. CDR3 protein: CASRFVLNTEAFF. The CDR3 nucleotides are TGTGCCAGTCGTTTCGTGTTGAACACTGAAGCTTTCTTT.